This passage covers 2 T cell receptor beta chains from one sample sequenced in a study of Tregs in tolerant kidney transplant recipients. Clones were read by immunoSEQ multiplex PCR, and TCRdb kept only the in-frame ones, dropping some. The data contain about 240,000 clones, 80% to 85% of them singletons. The sequencing sample was made of CD4+ T cells from blood. The receptor source for this set is a human donor in good health.

This clone was picked up one time. The CDR3, as DNA: TGCGCCAGCAGCACGACAGGGTCGACCTACGAGCAGTACTTC. Translating gives CASSTTGSTYEQYF. The V and J genes are TRBV10-1 and TRBJ2-7; 7 bases line up with TRBD1. Unmatched junction bases numbered 7, after V lost 6 bases and J lost 2 bases. The CDR3 is 14 amino acids. CDR1 is WNHNN, CDR2 SYGVQD, per germline (reference sequence).

The rearrangement uses TRBV12-5 and TRBJ2-2; 9 positions match TRBD1. The V gene's germline CDR1 is LGHNT and CDR2 FRNRAP. With 1 base clipped from V and 3 bases from J, the junction kept 3 bases outside the gene matches. This CDR3 region has 16 residues. CDR3 sequence: CASGLGWTGDTGELFF. The CDR3 coding sequence is TGTGCTAGTGGTTTGGGCTGGACAGGGGACACCGGGGAGCTGTTTTTT.